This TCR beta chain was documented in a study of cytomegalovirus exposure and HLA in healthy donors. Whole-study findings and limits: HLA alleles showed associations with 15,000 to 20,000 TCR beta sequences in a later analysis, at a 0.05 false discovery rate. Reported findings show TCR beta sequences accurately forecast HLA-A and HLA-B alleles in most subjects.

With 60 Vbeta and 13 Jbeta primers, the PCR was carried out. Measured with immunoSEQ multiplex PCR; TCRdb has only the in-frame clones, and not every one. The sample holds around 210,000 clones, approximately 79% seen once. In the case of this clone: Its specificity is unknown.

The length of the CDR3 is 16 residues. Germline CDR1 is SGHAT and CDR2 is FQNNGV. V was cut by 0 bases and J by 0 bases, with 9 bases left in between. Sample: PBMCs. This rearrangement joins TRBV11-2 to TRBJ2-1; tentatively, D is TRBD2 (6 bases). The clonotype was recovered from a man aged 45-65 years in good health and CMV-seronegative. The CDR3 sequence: CASSLDGGSSYNEQFF. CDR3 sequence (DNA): TGTGCCAGCAGCTTAGATGGGGGGAGCTCCTACAATGAGCAGTTCTTC.